The 32 T cell receptor beta chains presented below share a single source sample, sequenced in a study of blood T cells in healthy people across ages. The use of a sample-barcoded 5' primer and a J-beta primer mix characterized a second PCR of about 6 to 11 cycles. TCRdb analysed the 5' RACE reads with MiXCR anew, one entry per CDR3 protein. This sample carries around 2 million distinct CDR3 sequences, about two fifths of them seen once, and the ten largest clones take 23%. Sequenced: blood. Receptors originate from a human donor in good health.

This clonotype was detected ten times or more. The rearrangement joins TRBV28 to TRBJ2-7, with unresolved D. V gave up 5 bases and J gave up 2 bases, with 7 bases separating them. The CDR3 length is 12 residues. Germline CDR1 is MDHEN and CDR2 is SYDVKM. The CDR3 nucleotides are TGTGCCAGCAGTCACGCACCCTACGAGCAGTACTTC. The encoded protein is CASSHAPYEQYF.

The table lists this clonotype with a few counts. This rearrangement joins TRBV12-3 or TRBV12-4 to TRBJ2-3; 13 nucleotides agree with TRBD2. J gave up 2 bases and V 6 bases, and 8 bases lay outside the gene matches. The CDR3 is 17 residues long. CDR3 region: CASSPGLAGAPTDTQYF. The DNA of the CDR3 is TGTGCCAGCAGCCCAGGACTAGCGGGGGCCCCCACAGATACGCAGTATTTT.

This clonotype was seen a few times. V is TRBV29-1 and J is TRBJ1-2; unclear D gene. The CDR3 has 12 residues. The V gene lost 3 bases and the J gene lost 3 bases, with 8 bases spanning the gap. Germline V gene sequence: CDR1 SQVTM, CDR2 ANQGSEA. The CDR3 region is CSVEIWDYGYTF. The CDR3 DNA is TGCAGCGTTGAGATATGGGACTATGGCTACACCTTC.

The rearrangement uses TRBV24-1 and TRBJ1-4, with 8 bases that match TRBD1. The germline CDR1 and CDR2 sequences are KGHDR and SFDVKD. The V and J ends lost 12 bases and 7 bases, in that order; junction bases with no gene match: 9. CDR3 length equals 13 residues. CDR3 DNA: TGTGCCCCGATCGACAGGGGAGGTGAAAAACTGTTTTTT. Its protein is CAPIDRGGEKLFF.

The gene calls are TRBV11-1 and TRBJ1-2; no clear D gene. Trimming cost V 5 bases and J 7 bases, with 17 bases left between them. CDR3 length: 14 residues. CDR1 is SGHAT, CDR2 FQDESV, per germline (reference sequence). The CDR3 sequence: CASSPRAQDSGYTF. For the CDR3, the DNA is TGTGCCAGCAGCCCTCGCGCTCAGGACTCTGGCTACACCTTC.

This rearrangement joins TRBV29-1 to TRBJ1-3; 9 nucleotides agree with TRBD1. CDR3 size: 14 residues. Germline V lookup: CDR1 SQVTM, CDR2 ANQGSEA. V lost 4 bases, J lost 2 bases, and 3 bases stayed unmatched. This CDR3 is CSVVRDRAGNTIYF. The CDR3 nucleotides are TGCAGCGTTGTCCGGGACAGGGCTGGAAACACCATATATTTT.

Only a few counts were recorded for this clonotype. J is TRBJ1-2 and V is TRBV11-2; TRBD1 might be the D (6 bases). This CDR3 region has 14 residues. CDR1 and CDR2 from the germline V gene are SGHAT and FQNNGV. Trimming took off 6 bases at V and 7 bases at J, with 18 bases between the two ends. For the CDR3, the DNA is TGTGCCAGCAGTATAAGCCCAGGGGCTACTGGCTACACCTTC. Translation gives CASSISPGATGYTF.

The J gene is TRBJ2-2, the V gene TRBV29-1; D unclear. The V end was cut by 6 bases, the J end by 6 bases, with 14 bases between. The length of the CDR3 is 13 residues. Germline CDR1 is SQVTM and CDR2 is ANQGSEA. Written as DNA, the CDR3 is TGCAGCGTCCGCATAAACCTTGCCGGGGAGCTGTTTTTT. Protein: CSVRINLAGELFF.

This clonotype occurred many times. The chain employs TRBV30 and TRBJ2-6, with TRBD2 identical over 7 bases. This CDR3 comprises 12 residues. Germline trimming cut 5 bases from V and 8 bases from J; bases unmatched to any gene: 3. Germline-derived CDR1 and CDR2 are GTSNPN and SVGIG (reference sequence). The CDR3 here is CAWDGGSNVLTF. CDR3 bases: TGTGCCTGGGACGGGGGGTCCAACGTCCTGACTTTC.

This sequence joins TRBV12-3 or TRBV12-4 and TRBJ1-5; D remains unclear. This CDR3 comprises 12 residues. Between the trimmed V and J ends, which lost 6 bases and 7 bases, there was a span of 10 bases. The DNA of the CDR3 is TGTGCCAGCAGCGATGGGGAGCAGCCCCAGCATTTT. It encodes CASSDGEQPQHF.

This clonotype has only a few counts. CDR3 bases: TGCGCCAGCAGGGAACAGGGGGAAACTAATGAAAAACTGTTTTTT. Translated, it gives CASREQGETNEKLFF. The chain couples TRBV5-1 to TRBJ1-4; 8 bases agree with TRBD1. Germline V CDR1 and CDR2: SGHRS, YFSETQ. The CDR3 is 15 residues long. V trimming: 5 bases; J trimming: 1 base; junction bases outside the gene matches: 4. The full variable domain, rest sourced from reference TRBV5-1 and TRBJ1-4, is KAGVTQTPRYLIKTRGQQVTLSCSPISGHRSVSWYQQTPGQGLQFLFEYFSETQRNKGNFPGRFSGRQFSNSRSEMNVSTLELGDSALYLCASREQGETNEKLFFGSGTQLSVL.

V gene TRBV20-1 combines with J gene TRBJ1-1, with D possibly TRBD1 on 5 matching bases. CDR3 length: 13 amino acids. Germline CDR1 is DFQATT and CDR2 is SNEGSKA (reference sequence). V was shortened by 5 bases and J by 2 bases, with 12 bases between the two germline ends. The CDR3 coding sequence is TGCAGTGCTGGGGGGTTCCTTAACACTGAAGCTTTCTTT. This gives the protein CSAGGFLNTEAFF.

The chain links TRBV29-1 to TRBJ1-2; D not certain. V was cut by 6 bases and J by 8 bases, with 10 bases left in between. The germline V gene has CDR1 SQVTM and CDR2 ANQGSEA. There are 10 residues in the CDR3. The CDR3 reads CSVIHEGYTF. CDR3 in DNA: TGCAGCGTAATCCATGAGGGCTACACCTTC.

The chain recombines TRBV7-6 with TRBJ2-1, with 11 bases identical to TRBD2. CDR3 size: 15 residues. V gave up 2 bases and J gave up 7 bases; unmatched junction bases: 4. The germline gives CDR1 SGHVS, CDR2 FNYEAQ. The CDR3 loop reads CASSLLGLAANEQFF. CDR3 DNA sequence: TGTGCCAGCAGCTTATTGGGACTAGCGGCTAATGAGCAGTTCTTC.

This clonotype has a handful of counts. V usage is TRBV20-1 and J usage is TRBJ2-3, with a possible D match to TRBD2 (7 bases). The ends were cut back, 6 bases at V and 3 bases at J, with 25 bases in the middle. The CDR3 length is 17 residues. Germline CDR1 is DFQATT and CDR2 is SNEGSKA (reference sequence). CDR3: CSARWGRRGGLTDTQYF. CDR3 sequence (DNA): TGCAGTGCCCGATGGGGAAGGAGGGGGGGGCTAACAGATACGCAGTATTTT.

The rearrangement joins TRBV12-3 or TRBV12-4 to TRBJ1-1, with D perhaps matching TRBD1 (5 bases). Trimming stripped 2 bases from V and 3 bases from J, with 16 bases between. The CDR3 runs 16 residues. CDR3 nucleotide sequence: TGTGCCAGCAGTTTAACCAAACGAGGGACCTACACTGAAGCTTTCTTT. It specifies CASSLTKRGTYTEAFF.

This chain connects TRBV28 to TRBJ2-3; D possibly corresponds to TRBD2 (6 bases). The V gene lost 8 bases and the J gene lost 2 bases, with 23 bases spanning the gap. Germline V lookup: CDR1 MDHEN, CDR2 SYDVKM. The CDR3 covers 17 residues. CDR3 nucleotide sequence: TGTGCCAGCCCCCCCGGCGGAGGGGACCCAAACACAGATACGCAGTATTTT. Protein: CASPPGGGDPNTDTQYF.

The chain uses TRBV11-1 and TRBJ1-1, with unresolved D. This CDR3 has 13 residues. V was shortened by 5 bases and J by 5 bases, with 12 bases between the two germline ends. Germline V gene lookup returns CDR1 SGHAT and CDR2 FQDESV (reference sequence). CDR3 loop: CASSVDVWTEAFF. The CDR3 DNA reads as TGTGCCAGCAGCGTGGACGTTTGGACTGAAGCTTTCTTT.

The chain couples TRBV29-1 to TRBJ2-7; D tentatively reads TRBD1 or TRBD2 (6 bases each). CDR3 length equals 12 residues. Germline-derived CDR1 and CDR2 are SQVTM and ANQGSEA. Trimming left V 7 bases short and J 5 bases short, with 15 bases between. CDR3 nucleotide sequence: TGCAGCGCTAGGGGGGTAGGGAACGAGCAGTACTTC. It encodes CSARGVGNEQYF.

The CDR3 DNA reads TGCGCCAGCAGCCATGTACCCGGGACCTACGAGCAGTACTTC. Protein: CASSHVPGTYEQYF. This chain connects TRBV4-1 to TRBJ2-7, with TRBD2 as a possible D gene (5 bases). Trimming removed 3 bases at V and 2 bases at J, with 11 bases between. The germline V gene encodes CDR1 MGHRA and CDR2 YSYEKL. The CDR3 is 14 amino acids.

The sample holds a few counts of this clonotype. The CDR3 bases are TGTGCCAGCGCCCGTCAGGTGAACACTGAAGCTTTCTTT. Residues: CASARQVNTEAFF. V is TRBV11-1 and J is TRBJ1-1, with unresolved D. Germline V gene data show CDR1 as SGHAT and CDR2 as FQDESV (reference sequence). The V and J ends lost 8 bases and 0 bases respectively, with 10 bases between them. The CDR3 is made up of 13 amino acids.

There are a few counts of this clonotype. J is TRBJ2-7 and V is TRBV2; TRBD1 matches 9 bases. Trimming at V came to 4 bases and at J to 8 bases, leaving 3 bases not matched to a gene. The CDR3 is 12 amino acids. The V gene's germline CDR1 is SNHLY and CDR2 FYNNEI. CDR3 in amino acids: CASSGDRDKQYF. CDR3 DNA: TGTGCCAGCAGTGGGGACAGGGATAAGCAGTACTTC.

This clonotype was counted once. Mismatch with germline at one junction end may stem from a read error. CDR3 sequence: CSARGGSNCGYTF. In nucleotides, the CDR3 is TGCAGTGCTCGGGGAGGTTCTAACTGTGGCTACACCTTC. The V and J genes are TRBV20-1 and TRBJ1-2; no clear D gene. The CDR3 runs 13 residues. Germline values: CDR1 DFQATT, CDR2 SNEGSKA (reference sequence).

The chain links TRBV5-4 to TRBJ1-2; D uncertain. Per the germline V gene, CDR1 is SGHNT and CDR2 is YYREEE (reference sequence). This CDR3 has 12 amino acids. The V and J ends lost 1 base and 6 bases respectively, with 7 bases between them. CDR3 bases: TGTGCCAGCAGCTTGTGGTCGGATGGCTACACCTTC. Its protein is CASSLWSDGYTF.

This chain uses TRBV29-1 with TRBJ2-5, with D perhaps matching TRBD1 or TRBD2 (5 bases each). The V end was cut by 6 bases, the J end by 5 bases, with 13 bases between. The CDR3 sequence is 12 residues long. Germline assignment: CDR1 SQVTM and CDR2 ANQGSEA. CDR3: CSVDGAIETQYF. The DNA for the CDR3 is TGCAGCGTCGACGGGGCGATTGAGACCCAGTACTTC.

This sequence joins TRBV5-1 and TRBJ2-1, with 11 positions matching TRBD2. There are 14 residues in the CDR3. After removal of 5 bases from V and 6 bases from J, the junction contained 4 bases not matched to a gene. Germline values: CDR1 SGHRS, CDR2 YFSETQ. This chain's CDR3 is CASSGTSGPNEQFF. CDR3 sequence (DNA): TGCGCCAGCAGTGGGACTAGCGGACCCAATGAGCAGTTCTTC.

The V gene is TRBV4-3, the J gene TRBJ2-3; 11 nucleotides match TRBD1. Germline CDR1 reads LGHNA; CDR2 reads YSLEER. Losses at the gene ends were 1 base for V and 3 bases for J; bases not matched to a gene: 12. The CDR3 has 19 amino acids. The CDR3 bases are TGCGCCAGCAGCCAAGCCTGGACAGGGGGCTTTGTAGGTACAGATACGCAGTATTTT. Protein: CASSQAWTGGFVGTDTQYF.

Notes on this clonotype: A junction end diverges from the germline sequence, so it may reflect a read error. The J gene is TRBJ2-3, the V gene TRBV12-3 or TRBV12-4, with 8 positions matching TRBD2. The CDR3 is 18 residues long. CDR3 sequence (DNA): TGTGCCAGCAGTTTAGCCTCGTGGAGCGGGGGACACACAGATGCGCAGTATTTT. Protein: CASSLASWSGGHTDAQYF.

This clonotype has only a few counts. This rearrangement joins TRBV28 to TRBJ1-2; D gene uncertain. The germline V and J ends were trimmed by 6 bases and 7 bases, with 15 bases remaining between them. Germline CDR1 MDHEN, CDR2 SYDVKM. The CDR3 has 13 amino acids. CDR3 coding DNA: TGTGCCAGCAGCCTAGGAAGGTTGGGTGGCTACACCTTC. Protein: CASSLGRLGGYTF.

V usage is TRBV12-3 or TRBV12-4 and J usage is TRBJ2-3; a weak D match, TRBD2 (6 bases). Trimming left V 6 bases short and J 2 bases short, with 15 bases between. The CDR3 has 15 amino acids. In DNA form, the CDR3 reads TGTGCCAGCAGCTACCGGGCGGGGTACACAGATACGCAGTATTTT. Amino acid sequence: CASSYRAGYTDTQYF.

This clonotype was found a few times. The chain is built from TRBV7-6 and TRBJ1-4, with D possibly TRBD1 on 6 matching bases. Germline CDR1 and CDR2: SGHVS and FNYEAQ. There are 16 residues in the CDR3. V lost 0 bases and J lost 8, with 16 bases in between. The CDR3 here is CASSLAIQGSGEKLFF. The CDR3 nucleotides read TGTGCCAGCAGCTTAGCGATACAGGGATCGGGCGAAAAACTGTTTTTT. Full variable domain (rest looked up from reference TRBV7-6 and TRBJ1-4): GAGVSQSPRYKVTKRGQDVALRCDPISGHVSLYWYRQALGQGPEFLTYFNYEAQQDKSGLPNDRFSAERPEGSISTLTIQRTEQRDSAMYRCASSLAIQGSGEKLFFGSGTQLSVL.

Remarks on this clonotype: A much larger clone lies one base from this, so it may be a read error. V usage is TRBV10-3 and J usage is TRBJ1-5, with D perhaps TRBD1 (5 bases). The V gene's germline CDR1 is ENHRY and CDR2 SYGVKD. The CDR3 has 14 residues. V was shortened by 6 bases and J by 4 bases, with 13 bases between the two germline ends. The CDR3 DNA reads as TGTGCCATCAGGGAAGCAGGGCCAAATCAGCCCCAGCATTTT. Residues: CAIREAGPNQPQHF.